This T cell receptor (beta chain) was obtained from a study of T-cell reconstitution after alpha-beta-depleted transplantation in children. For TCRbeta, the library was prepared with unique molecular identifiers. A single record per CDR3 protein comes from TCRdb applying MiXCR to the PCR reads. Here the sample spans roughly 280,000 distinct CDR3 sequences, roughly 10% being singletons. Study-level results: T cells produced anew were the main source of T-cell counts and diversity one year after transplant. Expanded graft clones, several hundred of them, were reportedly the source of alpha-beta T cells about two months after transplant. Some patients owed their high day-60 TCRbeta diversity to surviving recipient T cells and thymic progenitors.

Germline-derived CDR1 and CDR2 are DFQATT and SNEGSKA (reference sequence). V was pared by 5 bases and J by 2 bases, with 13 bases between. The CDR3 extends over 13 amino acids. This clonotype was found many times. Its antigen remains unidentified. The receptor was isolated from a male patient between 2 and 10 years old who had a stem cell transplant for chronic granulomatous disease, so the T cells may come from the graft donor. The material sequenced was peripheral blood, taken 180 days after TCRalphabeta/CD19-depleted stem cell transplant. The V and J genes are TRBV20-1 and TRBJ2-7; a possible D gene is TRBD1 (6 bases). CDR3 protein: CSAHRVLTYEQYF. CDR3 in DNA: TGCAGTGCTCACAGGGTTTTAACCTACGAGCAGTACTTC.